The 10 T cell receptor beta chains in this list originate from one sample, sequenced in a study of T-cell reconstitution after alpha-beta-depleted transplantation in children. Construction of the TCRbeta library involved unique molecular identifiers. A single record per CDR3 protein comes from TCRdb applying MiXCR to the PCR reads. Here the sample spans around 340,000 distinct CDR3 sequences, about an eighth being singletons. This sample comprised PBMCs, obtained from the stem cell graft. Receptors originate from a human donor who donated a stem cell graft to a child with Fanconi anemia.

This clonotype has only a few counts. The gene calls are TRBV20-1 and TRBJ2-1; D is possibly TRBD1 (6 bases). Trimming removed 0 bases from V and 6 bases from J, with 12 bases in between. This CDR3 has 14 residues. In germline, CDR1 is DFQATT, CDR2 SNEGSKA (reference sequence). The CDR3: CSARDPTGSNEQFF. DNA for the CDR3: TGCAGTGCTAGAGATCCGACAGGCTCCAATGAGCAGTTCTTC.

The V and J genes are TRBV12-3 or TRBV12-4 and TRBJ2-1; D uncertain. The ends were cut back, 8 bases at V and 6 bases at J, with 14 bases in the middle. This CDR3 has 13 amino acids. CDR3 residues: CASLAPAVNEQFF. CDR3 bases: TGTGCCAGCCTGGCCCCCGCAGTCAATGAGCAGTTCTTC.

The sample holds a few counts of this clonotype. The genes are TRBV7-9 and TRBJ2-1; no reliable D call. The germline gives CDR1 SEHNR, CDR2 FQNEAQ (reference sequence). The V and J ends lost 3 bases and 8 bases respectively, with 8 bases between them. The CDR3 totals 12 residues. The CDR3 region has the DNA TGTGCCAGCAGCTTTGGGTCGGATGAGCAGTTCTTC. Translation: CASSFGSDEQFF.

In this sample, this clonotype turned up a few times. The rearrangement uses TRBV5-5 and TRBJ1-1; D is unclear. Deletions cut 3 bases from V and 6 bases from J, with 12 bases between. CDR1 SGHKS and CDR2 YYEKEE come from the germline V gene (reference sequence). The CDR3 length is 13 residues. The CDR3 sequence: CASSSGTHPEAFF. The CDR3 bases are TGTGCCAGCAGCTCCGGTACGCACCCTGAAGCTTTCTTT. Complete variable domain (other parts from reference TRBV5-5 and TRBJ1-1): DAGVTQSPTHLIKTRGQQVTLRCSPISGHKSVSWYQQVLGQGPQFIFQYYEKEERGRGNFPDRFSARQFPNYSSELNVNALLLGDSALYLCASSSGTHPEAFFGQGTRLTVV.

This clonotype was seen a few times. The gene calls are TRBV12-3 or TRBV12-4 and TRBJ1-1; D is unresolved. The CDR3 consists of 14 residues. V dropped 2 bases and J dropped 1 base, with 8 bases sitting between them. CDR3 region: CASSLREKNTEAFF. The CDR3 DNA reads TGTGCCAGCAGTTTACGGGAGAAGAACACTGAAGCTTTCTTT.

The V and J genes are TRBV12-3 or TRBV12-4 and TRBJ2-7, with D perhaps matching TRBD2 (5 bases). The V gene lost 8 bases and the J gene lost 0 bases, with 20 bases spanning the gap. The CDR3 sequence is 16 residues long. This chain's CDR3 is CASSPVPDRGSYEQYF. DNA for the CDR3: TGTGCCAGCTCCCCTGTCCCGGATCGGGGCTCCTACGAGCAGTACTTC.

This clonotype was counted a few times. This chain links TRBV30 with TRBJ2-2; D may be TRBD1 (5 bases). The V gene lost 6 bases and the J gene lost 2 bases, with 10 bases spanning the gap. This CDR3 spans 13 amino acids. CDR1 and CDR2 from the germline V gene are GTSNPN and SVGIG (reference sequence). CDR3 coding DNA: TGTGCCTGTACAGACAGCAACACCGGGGAGCTGTTTTTT. This translates into CACTDSNTGELFF.

The chain couples TRBV5-1 to TRBJ1-1; 11 positions match TRBD1. The V segment lost 5 bases and the J segment 6 bases; nucleotides outside the gene matches: 9. This CDR3 region has 15 residues. Looked up from germline, CDR1 is SGHRS and CDR2 is YFSETQ. CDR3 in DNA: TGCGCCAGCAGGCCCGGGACAGGGGGATCAGCTGAAGCTTTCTTT. Translated: CASRPGTGGSAEAFF.

This clonotype appeared a few times. This chain links TRBV28 with TRBJ1-2; D gene ambiguous. Trimming shortened V by 2 bases and J by 2 bases, and 15 bases separated the two germline ends. The CDR3 runs 16 residues. CDR1 and CDR2 from the germline V gene are MDHEN and SYDVKM. The CDR3 here is CASSLTPRAENYGYTF. The CDR3 DNA follows: TGTGCCAGCAGTTTAACCCCGCGAGCGGAGAACTATGGCTACACCTTC.

This clonotype was counted between two and nine times. The rearrangement links TRBV5-1 to TRBJ2-5; TRBD2 might be the D (6 bases). Germline CDR1 SGHRS, CDR2 YFSETQ. V was clipped by 3 bases and J by 5 bases, with 14 bases between them. There are 14 residues in the CDR3. The CDR3 reads CASSWGVQGETQYF. In DNA form, the CDR3 reads TGCGCCAGCAGCTGGGGGGTTCAAGGGGAGACCCAGTACTTC.